These T cell receptor beta chains were read from a single sample in a study of blood T cells in healthy people across ages. One entry per CDR3 protein, called by TCRdb with MiXCR from the 5' RACE reads. The sample lists some 1,000,000 distinct CDR3 sequences, around 25% occurring once. In addition, the sample was reused for a study of T cells of mothers and their children.

The source material was blood. The receptor source for this set is a girl aged 2 to 9 in good health. CDR3s include the opening cysteine and the closing phenylalanine or tryptophan. A D gene is named only where the DNA matches it firmly. Expanded clones are given a class, and other clones once, few, many or no size at all.

j_call clone_size d_call v_call cdr3_nt cdr3_aa
TRBJ1-5 few TRBD1 TRBV7-2 TGTGCCAGCAGCTTAGTAGCTGGGACAGTCAATCAGCCCCAGCATTTT CASSLVAGTVNQPQHF
TRBJ2-1 NA NA TRBV29-1 TGCAGCGTCCTGAGCGGAGTCGCCTACAATGAGCAGTTCTTC CSVLSGVAYNEQFF
TRBJ2-7 NA TRBD2 TRBV7-2 TGTGCCTGCAGCTCGGTCGTGGCTAGCGGGAACTACGAGCAGTACTTC CACSSVVASGNYEQYF
TRBJ2-1 few NA TRBV29-1 TGCAGCGTTGAGGGGGGCCAGCCGACCTTCGGCTCCTACAATGAGCAGTTCTTC CSVEGGQPTFGSYNEQFF
TRBJ2-1 NA NA TRBV6-5 TGTGCCAGCAGTTATCGTCAGGGAAACAATGAGCAGTTCTTC CASSYRQGNNEQFF
TRBJ2-5 NA NA TRBV7-6 TGTGCCAGCAGCCCGATGGACAAAAGAGATGGGGAGACCCAGTACTTC CASSPMDKRDGETQYF
TRBJ1-2 many NA TRBV7-2 TGTGCCAGCAGCTACAGCTATGGCTACACCTTC CASSYSYGYTF
TRBJ2-1 NA NA TRBV9 TGTGCCAGCAACCTTCGGGGAAATTTCTACAATGAGCAGTTCTTC CASNLRGNFYNEQFF
TRBJ2-3 NA NA TRBV29-1 TGCAGCGTAATATTGTGGGGCACAGATACGCAGTATTTT CSVILWGTDTQYF
TRBJ2-1 few TRBD2 TRBV6-5 TGTGCCAGCAGGGTCGGGAGGGCCGCATTCGATGAGCAGTTCTTC CASRVGRAAFDEQFF
TRBJ2-4 once TRBD2 TRBV12-3/TRBV12-4 TGTGCCAGCAGTACCGGTCCGTCTAGCGGGAGGGAAGACAAAAACATTCAGTACTTC CASSTGPSSGREDKNIQYF
TRBJ2-1 few TRBD2 TRBV7-3 TGTGCCAGCAGCCTAACGGGGCCGGGGGGGCAGGATGAGCAGTTCTTC CASSLTGPGGQDEQFF
TRBJ2-7 few NA TRBV7-9 TGTGCCAGCAGCCCCCGAGGAAGGGACGAGCAGTACTTC CASSPRGRDEQYF
TRBJ2-5 few TRBD2 TRBV10-3 TGTGCCAGCGGGACTAGCGGGAGAATGAGCCAAGAGACCCAGTACTTC CASGTSGRMSQETQYF
TRBJ2-7 few TRBD2 TRBV29-1 TGCAGCGTGCCGGGACTAGGCTACGAGCAGTACTTC CSVPGLGYEQYF
TRBJ2-4 many NA TRBV5-1 TGCGCCAGCAGCTTGGACACTGGTTCGGGAAACATTCAGTACTTC CASSLDTGSGNIQYF
TRBJ1-3 NA NA TRBV3-1 TGTGCCAGCAGCCAAGAGTGGGACGGCAGCTTTGGAAACACCATATATTTT CASSQEWDGSFGNTIYF
TRBJ2-1 few NA TRBV6-5 TGTGCCATCCGCGTCCGGGAGAGCTCCTACAATGAGCAGTTCTTC CAIRVRESSYNEQFF
TRBJ2-2 NA NA TRBV5-1 TGCGCCAGCAGGGTGGGTTTCGGCACCGGGGAGCTGTTTTTT CASRVGFGTGELFF
TRBJ2-1 few NA TRBV20-1 TGCAGTGCTAGAGGGGCCGGATTCAATGAGCAGTTCTTC CSARGAGFNEQFF
TRBJ2-7 NA NA TRBV20-1 TGCAGTGCCCAGGATCCCCGGGACTTCTCCTACGAGCAGTACTTC CSAQDPRDFSYEQYF
TRBJ2-7 few NA TRBV5-5 TGCGCCAGCAGCTCTCATTTGGACTTCTACGAGCAGTACTTC CASSSHLDFYEQYF
TRBJ2-1 NA TRBD2 TRBV3-1 TGTGCCAGCAGCCAAGATAAAGGACTAGCGGGGTACCTCTACAATGAGCAGTTCTTC CASSQDKGLAGYLYNEQFF
TRBJ2-1 few NA TRBV7-9 TGTGCCAGCAGCTTCGGGTTCTTC CASSFGFF
TRBJ1-2 NA NA TRBV5-1 TGCGCCAGCAGCGACCCCGAGGGTCCTAACTATGGCTACACCTTC CASSDPEGPNYGYTF
TRBJ2-5 few NA TRBV11-2 TGTGCCAGCAGACGGCCGGGACTTCAAGAGACCCAGTACTTC CASRRPGLQETQYF
TRBJ1-5 few NA TRBV6-5 TGTGCCAGCAGTTTGGGAGGCCCCGCTCTGAATCAGCCCCAGCATTTT CASSLGGPALNQPQHF
TRBJ1-4 few TRBD1 TRBV4-1 TGCGCCAGCAGGCAAGGGACGGCCGTTGGGACAGGGGGCACTGATGAAAAACTGTTTTTT CASRQGTAVGTGGTDEKLFF
TRBJ2-7 few NA TRBV7-8 TGTGCCAGCAGCTTAAGAGTGCAGCTCTACGAGCAGTACTTC CASSLRVQLYEQYF
TRBJ2-7 few TRBD1 TRBV19 TGTGCCAGTAGTGTTACAGGGGTTGTCTACGAGCAGTACTTC CASSVTGVVYEQYF
TRBJ2-3 NA TRBD1 TRBV28 TGTGCCAGCAGTTTAGGGGACAGGGGCAGCACAGATACGCAGTATTTT CASSLGDRGSTDTQYF
TRBJ2-7 few NA TRBV7-9 TGTGCCAGCAGCTTACCGAGGGGGGGGAGCTACGAGCAGTACTTC CASSLPRGGSYEQYF
TRBJ2-7 NA TRBD2 TRBV11-2 TGTGCCAGCAGCCCGGGACTAGCGGGAGGATCCACCGAGCAGTACTTC CASSPGLAGGSTEQYF
TRBJ2-6 few NA TRBV20-1 TGCAGTGCTAGAGGTGGCCCACTATTTCCAGGGGCCAACGTCCTGACTTTC CSARGGPLFPGANVLTF
TRBJ2-3 few NA TRBV6-6 TGTGCCAGCACCAAGGAATCTAGCACAGATACGCAGTATTTT CASTKESSTDTQYF
TRBJ2-1 NA NA TRBV6-4 TGTGCCAGCAGTGAAGGAGTAGCGGAAAATGAGCAGTTCTTC CASSEGVAENEQFF
TRBJ1-2 NA NA TRBV4-1 TGCGCCAGCAGCCAACCGACAGACACCAACTATGGCTACACCTTC CASSQPTDTNYGYTF
TRBJ2-3 NA TRBD2 TRBV12-3/TRBV12-4 TGTGCCAGCAGTTCGGGACTAGCGGATAAGTATTTT CASSSGLADKYF
TRBJ2-3 NA NA TRBV6-4 TGTGCCAGCAGTGACCAGGGACGGGGCACAGATACGCAGTATTTT CASSDQGRGTDTQYF
TRBJ1-4 NA TRBD1 TRBV20-1 TGCAGTGCTAGACCCCAACAGGGGAATGAAAAACTGTTTTTT CSARPQQGNEKLFF
TRBJ2-3 NA NA TRBV20-1 TGCAGTGCCCCCCCTCAGTGGGCAGATACGCAGTATTTT CSAPPQWADTQYF
TRBJ1-2 few NA TRBV12-3/TRBV12-4 TGTGCCAGCAGTTCGGGCCGTGTGGACGATGGCTACACCTTC CASSSGRVDDGYTF
TRBJ2-1 few NA TRBV28 TGTGCCAGCAGATCCACAGGACAGATGGGGAATGAGCAGTTCTTC CASRSTGQMGNEQFF
TRBJ2-4 few NA TRBV5-5 TGTGCCAGCAGCTTGGGCGGAGGAGGGGTTAGGTTCGAAAACATTCAGTACTTC CASSLGGGGVRFENIQYF
TRBJ2-7 few TRBD1 TRBV11-2 TGTGCCAGCAGCTTTATTAACAGGGGATTGTCCTACGAGCAGTACTTC CASSFINRGLSYEQYF
TRBJ2-3 NA NA TRBV5-4 TGTGCCAGCAGCTTGTTAGTGACCACAGATACGCAGTATTTT CASSLLVTTDTQYF
TRBJ2-5 NA TRBD1 TRBV5-1 TGCGCCAGCAGCTTGTCGCCGATAACAGGGGGCGGACAAGAGACCCAGTACTTC CASSLSPITGGGQETQYF
TRBJ2-7 NA NA TRBV4-2 TGTGCCAGCCAGGAGGTTTTTGGGCCCATCTACGAGCAGTACTTC CASQEVFGPIYEQYF
TRBJ2-1 few NA TRBV3-1 TGTGCCAGCAGCCAATCAGCGGTTACCTACAATGAGCAGTTCTTC CASSQSAVTYNEQFF
TRBJ2-1 few NA TRBV20-1 TGCAGTGCTACAAGAGGGGGGGCTTACTACAATGAGCAGTTCTTC CSATRGGAYYNEQFF
TRBJ2-3 once NA TRBV5-1 TGCGCCAGCTACAGTAGTGGGGATACGCAGTATTTT CASYSSGDTQYF
TRBJ2-5 NA NA TRBV20-1 TGCAGTGCTAGAGATGTATTAGGAGGGACCCAGTACTTC CSARDVLGGTQYF
TRBJ2-6 NA NA TRBV29-1 TGCAGCGTTGAAGTGGTCAGCACTGGGGCCAACGTCCTGACTTTC CSVEVVSTGANVLTF